These 2 T cell receptor beta chains originate from one sample sequenced in a study of vaccination and CD4 T cells after COVID-19. These TCRs' antigens remain unknown. An Oncomine TCR Beta short-read assay was used to sequence the DNA from cultured CD4+ T cells. TCRdb called the PCR reads again in MiXCR, with one record for every CDR3 protein. Counted here are 3,000 to 4,000 distinct CDR3 sequences, approximately 30% occurring once; the ten biggest clones make up 48%. The treatment here: roughly 10-day PBMC culture with coronavirus spike peptide pools or control peptides (ViraFEST assay). Material: CD4+ T cells from blood, cultured in vitro. The receptors derive from a human donor who had recovered from COVID-19.

The chain links TRBV19 to TRBJ2-2; tentative D call: TRBD1 (6 bases). The V gene lost 1 base and the J gene lost 4 bases, with 16 bases spanning the gap. This CDR3 region has 17 residues. Germline lookup yields CDR1 LNHDA and CDR2 SQIVND (reference sequence). This CDR3 reads CASSIGPRQATTGELFF. In DNA, the CDR3 is TGTGCCAGTAGTATAGGGCCGAGACAGGCTACCACCGGGGAGCTGTTTTTT. Full variable domain (missing parts from reference TRBV19 and TRBJ2-2): DGGITQSPKYLFRKEGQNVTLSCEQNLNHDAMYWYRQDPGQGLRLIYYSQIVNDFQKGDIAEGYSVSREKKESFPLTVTSAQKNPTAFYLCASSIGPRQATTGELFFGEGSRLTVL.

The rearrangement links TRBV6-1 to TRBJ1-1; perhaps TRBD1 as D (6 bases). CDR1 is MNHNS and CDR2 is SASEGT in the germline V gene. The CDR3 totals 12 residues. V was shortened by 7 bases and J by 7 bases, with 13 bases between the two germline ends. The CDR3 region has the DNA TGTGCCAGCATCAAACAGGGACATGAAGCTTTCTTT. It specifies CASIKQGHEAFF.